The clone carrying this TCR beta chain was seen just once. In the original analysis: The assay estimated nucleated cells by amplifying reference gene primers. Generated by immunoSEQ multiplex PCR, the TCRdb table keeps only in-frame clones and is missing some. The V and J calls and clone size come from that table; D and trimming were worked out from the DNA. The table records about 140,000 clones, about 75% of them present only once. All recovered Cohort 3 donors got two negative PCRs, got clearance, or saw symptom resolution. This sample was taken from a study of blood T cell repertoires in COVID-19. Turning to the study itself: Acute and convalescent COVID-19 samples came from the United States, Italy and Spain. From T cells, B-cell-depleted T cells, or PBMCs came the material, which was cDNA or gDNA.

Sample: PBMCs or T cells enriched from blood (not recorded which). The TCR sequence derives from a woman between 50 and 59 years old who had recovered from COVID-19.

CDR3 nucleotides: TGTGCCAGCAGCACGGGGGGCCATGGCTACACCTTC. As protein: CASSTGGHGYTF. The chain recombines TRBV2 with TRBJ1-2; possible D gene TRBD1, 6 bases. CDR3 length: 12 residues. CDR1 and CDR2 (germline): SNHLY, FYNNEI. V was trimmed by 6 bases and J by 6 bases, leaving 11 bases between them.